Listed below are T cell receptor beta chains from one sample, sequenced in a study of T cell changes during pregnancy in multiple sclerosis. Profiled with immunoSEQ multiplex PCR; TCRdb holds only in-frame clones, not every one. The data show about 93,000 clones, 92% seen once. The input for sequencing was peripheral blood, taken after pregnancy. The receptors stem from a female donor with multiple sclerosis, enrolled in a pregnancy study. The CDR3 runs from the conserved cysteine through the conserved F or W. The order of the fields is J gene, D gene, V gene, clone size, CDR3 protein, CDR3 DNA. D genes are given only for firm matches. A row's size may be missing; if present it is once, few, many or a size class.

j_gene: TRBJ2-1; d_gene: TRBD2; v_gene: TRBV5-4; abundance: -; CDR3aa: CASSPAVAGYPEQFF; CDR3nt: TGTGCCAGCAGCCCTGCGGTAGCGGGATACCCTGAGCAGTTCTTC
j_gene: TRBJ2-1; d_gene: TRBD2; v_gene: TRBV6-5; abundance: -; CDR3aa: CASSYSGQRGGEQFF; CDR3nt: TGTGCCAGCAGTTACTCGGGGCAGCGGGGAGGTGAGCAGTTCTTC
j_gene: TRBJ1-3; d_gene: TRBD1; v_gene: TRBV2; abundance: -; CDR3aa: CARQGWGGNTIYF; CDR3nt: TGTGCCAGACAGGGGTGGGGTGGAAACACCATATATTTT
j_gene: TRBJ2-1; d_gene: TRBD2; v_gene: TRBV23-1; abundance: -; CDR3aa: CASSQSGTSGRTGEQFF; CDR3nt: TGCGCCAGCAGTCAATCTGGGACTAGCGGGAGGACGGGGGAGCAGTTCTTC
j_gene: TRBJ2-2; d_gene: TRBD1; v_gene: TRBV19; abundance: -; CDR3aa: CASSRTGAGELFF; CDR3nt: TGTGCCAGTAGTCGTACAGGGGCCGGGGAGCTGTTTTTT
j_gene: TRBJ1-1; d_gene: -; v_gene: TRBV6-5; abundance: once; CDR3aa: CASSQGYTEAFF; CDR3nt: TGTGCCAGCAGTCAGGGTTACACTGAAGCTTTCTTT
j_gene: TRBJ1-3; d_gene: -; v_gene: TRBV7-2; abundance: once; CDR3aa: CASSLGRGVDTIYF; CDR3nt: TGTGCCAGCAGCTTGGGGAGGGGAGTAGACACCATATATTTT
j_gene: TRBJ1-2; d_gene: -; v_gene: TRBV18; abundance: -; CDR3aa: CASSPKGGGGKYGYTF; CDR3nt: TGTGCCAGCTCACCTAAAGGAGGCGGGGGCAAATATGGCTACACCTTC
j_gene: TRBJ2-7; d_gene: TRBD1; v_gene: TRBV30; abundance: -; CDR3aa: CAWSVVWDRGSEYEQYF; CDR3nt: TGTGCCTGGAGTGTTGTGTGGGACAGGGGGTCTGAGTACGAGCAGTACTTC
j_gene: TRBJ2-5; d_gene: -; v_gene: TRBV29-1; abundance: -; CDR3aa: CSVESGRRETQYF; CDR3nt: TGCAGCGTTGAATCTGGGAGGCGAGAGACCCAGTACTTC
j_gene: TRBJ1-2; d_gene: TRBD1; v_gene: TRBV5-6; abundance: -; CDR3aa: CASSLQGAQNGYTF; CDR3nt: TGTGCCAGCAGCCTACAGGGGGCGCAGAATGGCTACACCTTC
j_gene: TRBJ2-1; d_gene: -; v_gene: TRBV19; abundance: -; CDR3aa: CASSIDRGYSYNEQFF; CDR3nt: TGTGCCAGTAGTATAGATCGGGGGTACTCCTACAATGAGCAGTTCTTC
j_gene: TRBJ2-5; d_gene: TRBD1; v_gene: TRBV7-2; abundance: -; CDR3aa: CASSRGRGGQETQYF; CDR3nt: TGTGCCAGCAGCAGGGGGCGTGGGGGCCAAGAGACCCAGTACTTC
j_gene: TRBJ1-5; d_gene: -; v_gene: TRBV7-2; abundance: -; CDR3aa: CASSPFNQPQHF; CDR3nt: TGTGCCAGCAGCCCGTTCAATCAGCCCCAGCATTTT